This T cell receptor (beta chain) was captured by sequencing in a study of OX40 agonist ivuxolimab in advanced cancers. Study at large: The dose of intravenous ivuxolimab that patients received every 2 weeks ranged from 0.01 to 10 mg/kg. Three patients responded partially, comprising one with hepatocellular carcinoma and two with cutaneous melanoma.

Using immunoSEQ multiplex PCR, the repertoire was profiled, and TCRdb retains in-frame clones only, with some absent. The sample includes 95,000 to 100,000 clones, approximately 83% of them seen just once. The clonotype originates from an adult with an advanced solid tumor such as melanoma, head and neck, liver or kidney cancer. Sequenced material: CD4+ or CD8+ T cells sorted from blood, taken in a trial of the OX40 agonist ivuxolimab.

The DNA of the CDR3 is TGCAGCGTTGAGTACACCTACAATGAGCAGTTCTTC. Translated: CSVEYTYNEQFF. J is TRBJ2-1 and V is TRBV29-1; D unclear. Germline V lookup: CDR1 SQVTM, CDR2 ANQGSEA. The CDR3 extends over 12 amino acids. Trimming took off 3 bases at V and 2 bases at J, with 5 bases between the two ends.